This TCR beta chain came from a study of shared clonotypes between healthy human individuals. Comments on this clone: Its antigen is currently unknown.

Over several immunoSEQ plates, each subset's genomic DNA was distributed in even portions. Each sorted subset replicate got 200 ng genomic DNA, approximately 27,000 genomes. Repertoires were generated with immunoSEQ multiplex PCR, while TCRdb's copy carries only in-frame clones and drops some. Counted here are hundreds of thousands of clones, approximately 79% occurring once; the ten biggest clones make up over 1.5%. General observations from the study: The donor pool, a small one, limited the genetic and exposure-history diversity represented. Shared clonotypes: about 4.6% naive CD4, 3.5% to 4% naive CD8, about 2.2% memory CD4, 0.4% memory CD8.

V lost 5 bases, J lost 0 bases, and 7 bases lay in between. CDR1 and CDR2 from the germline V gene are MDHEN and SYDVKM. The CDR3 runs to 14 residues. The genes are TRBV28 and TRBJ1-4, with D unclear. This TCR came from a woman younger than 45 in good health. The sequencing input was memory CD4+ T cells sorted from blood. Subset here: CD45RA-negative fraction. CDR3 amino acids: CASSEKSTNEKLFF. CDR3 in DNA: TGTGCCAGCAGTGAGAAGTCAACTAATGAAAAACTGTTTTTT.